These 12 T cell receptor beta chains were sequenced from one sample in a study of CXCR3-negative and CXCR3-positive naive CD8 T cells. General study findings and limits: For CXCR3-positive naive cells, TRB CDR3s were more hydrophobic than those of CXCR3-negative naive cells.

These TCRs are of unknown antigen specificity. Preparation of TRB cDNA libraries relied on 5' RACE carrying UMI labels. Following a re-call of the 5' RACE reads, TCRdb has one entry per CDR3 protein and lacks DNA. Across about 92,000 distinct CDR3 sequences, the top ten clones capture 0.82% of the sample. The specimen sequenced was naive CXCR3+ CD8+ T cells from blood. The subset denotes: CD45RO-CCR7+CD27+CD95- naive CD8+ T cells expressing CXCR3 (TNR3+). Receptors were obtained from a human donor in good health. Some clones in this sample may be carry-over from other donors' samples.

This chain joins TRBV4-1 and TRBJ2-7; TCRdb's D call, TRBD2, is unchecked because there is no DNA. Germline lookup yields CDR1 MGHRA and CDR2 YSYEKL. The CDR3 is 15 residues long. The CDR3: CASSQSLAGVYEQYF.

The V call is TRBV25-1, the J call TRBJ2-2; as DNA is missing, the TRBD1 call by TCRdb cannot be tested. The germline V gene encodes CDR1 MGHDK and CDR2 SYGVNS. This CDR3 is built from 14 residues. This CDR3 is CASSSREGTGELFF.

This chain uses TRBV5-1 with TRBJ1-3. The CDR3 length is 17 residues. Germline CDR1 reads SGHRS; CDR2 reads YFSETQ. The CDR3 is CASSPPGGGYSGNTIYF.

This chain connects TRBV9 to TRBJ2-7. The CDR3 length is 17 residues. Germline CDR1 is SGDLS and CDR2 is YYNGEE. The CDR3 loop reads CASSVNSEYGSSYEQYF.

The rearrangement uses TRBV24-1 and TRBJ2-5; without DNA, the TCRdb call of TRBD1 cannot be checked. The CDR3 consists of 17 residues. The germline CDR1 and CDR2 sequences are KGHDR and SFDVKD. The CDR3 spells CATSDRNGQEDRETQYF.

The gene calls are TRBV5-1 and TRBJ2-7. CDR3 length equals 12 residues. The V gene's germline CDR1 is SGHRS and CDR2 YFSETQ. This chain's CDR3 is CASSLKVSEQYF.

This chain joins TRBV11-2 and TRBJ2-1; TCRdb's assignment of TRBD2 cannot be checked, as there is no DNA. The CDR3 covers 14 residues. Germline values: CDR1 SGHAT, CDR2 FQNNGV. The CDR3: CASSLVGSGNEQFF.

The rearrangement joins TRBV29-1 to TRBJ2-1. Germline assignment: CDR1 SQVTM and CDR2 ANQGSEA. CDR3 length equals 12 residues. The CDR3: CSEQDSYNEQFF.

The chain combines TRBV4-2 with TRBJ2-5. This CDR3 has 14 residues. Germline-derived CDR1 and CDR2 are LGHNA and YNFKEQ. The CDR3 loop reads CASSQELGFRAQYF.

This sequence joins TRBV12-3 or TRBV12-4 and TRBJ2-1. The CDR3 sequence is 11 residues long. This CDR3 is CASSLAGLQFF.

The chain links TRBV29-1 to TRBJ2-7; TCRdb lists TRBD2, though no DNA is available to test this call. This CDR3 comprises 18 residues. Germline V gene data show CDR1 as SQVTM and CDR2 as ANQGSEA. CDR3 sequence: CSTQGGPNELTAANEQYF.

This CDR3 reads CASSLVGYLETQYF. The genes are TRBV7-9 and TRBJ2-5. CDR3 size: 14 residues. Germline V lookup: CDR1 SEHNR, CDR2 FQNEAQ (reference sequence).